This TCR beta chain was captured by sequencing in a study of cytomegalovirus exposure and HLA in healthy donors. Across the study: Later, an analysis reported that the 130 or so validation repertoires had used the same platform as the 500 to 800 first-cohort repertoires.

The CDR3 totals 16 residues. V lost 5 bases, J lost 0 bases, and 14 bases lay in between. Per germline, CDR1 SGHAT and CDR2 FQNNGV. The repertoire was sequenced with immunoSEQ multiplex PCR; TCRdb's copy has only in-frame clones and lacks some. This sample has some 200,000 clones; roughly 82% occur once, and the top ten carry about an eighth. With respect to this clone: The antigen is not known.

Whole-study findings and limits: The study listed some 160 cytomegalovirus-associated TCR beta chains.

The donors formed part of the roughly 120-subject validation cohort, distinct from the roughly 630-subject first cohort. The sequencing input was PBMCs. The chain carries TRBV11-2 and TRBJ2-1; tentative D call: TRBD2 (5 bases). The TCR comes from a woman in her thirties in good health and CMV-seropositive. CDR3 sequence (DNA): TGTGCCAGCAGCCTTCGAGCGGATTCCTCCTACAATGAGCAGTTCTTC. It encodes CASSLRADSSYNEQFF. The full variable domain, rest sourced from reference TRBV11-2 and TRBJ2-1, is EAGVAQSPRYKIIEKRQSVAFWCNPISGHATLYWYQQILGQGPKLLIQFQNNGVVDDSQLPKDRFSAERLKGVDSTLKIQPAKLEDSAVYLCASSLRADSSYNEQFFGPGTRLTVL.